This TCR beta chain was obtained from a study of blood T cell repertoires in COVID-19. Background on the study: Both acute and convalescent COVID-19 samples were obtained from the United States, Italy and Spain.

The V and J ends lost 5 bases and 5 bases respectively, with 7 bases between them. The germline V gene has CDR1 LGHDT and CDR2 YNNKEL (reference sequence). This CDR3 region has 13 residues. How the authors handled the data: Cell counts per sample came from amplifying reference gene primers. TCRdb keeps only in-frame clones here, not all; method: immunoSEQ multiplex PCR. V and J calls and clone size come straight from that table; D and trimming were deduced from the DNA. The sample records around 100,000 clones, over 80% being singletons. This TCR came from a man aged 45-60 years with active or convalescent COVID-19. The chain couples TRBV3-1 (or the pseudogene TRBV3-2) to TRBJ2-6; D unresolved. The sample was peripheral blood. The CDR3 loop is CASSFQRANVLTF. CDR3 coding DNA: TGTGCCAGCAGCTTCCAGAGGGCCAACGTCCTGACTTTC.